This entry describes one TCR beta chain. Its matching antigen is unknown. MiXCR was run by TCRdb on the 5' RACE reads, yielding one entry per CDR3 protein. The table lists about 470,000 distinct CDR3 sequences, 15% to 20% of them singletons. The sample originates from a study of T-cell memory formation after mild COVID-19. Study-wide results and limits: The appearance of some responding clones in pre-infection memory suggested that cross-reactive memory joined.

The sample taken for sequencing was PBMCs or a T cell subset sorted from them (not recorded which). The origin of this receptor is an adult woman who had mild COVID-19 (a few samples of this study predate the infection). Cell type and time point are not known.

CDR3 protein: CASSVFSQGLGDEQFF. CDR3 DNA sequence: TGTGCCAGCAGCGTCTTCTCACAGGGGCTCGGAGATGAGCAGTTCTTC. The V call is TRBV9, the J call TRBJ2-1; 7 nucleotides align to TRBD1. The CDR3 sequence is 16 residues long. CDR1 and CDR2 (germline): SGDLS, YYNGEE. The J segment lost 8 bases and the V segment lost 2 bases, leaving 13 bases of the junction unmatched. The whole variable domain, remainder taken from reference TRBV9 and TRBJ2-1, is DSGVTQTPKHLITATGQRVTLRCSPRSGDLSVYWYQQSLDQGLQFLIQYYNGEERAKGNILERFSAQQFPDLHSELNLSSLELGDSALYFCASSVFSQGLGDEQFFGPGTRLTVL.